This entry concerns a single TCR beta chain. Its antigen is currently not known. The record has no base qualities; no much larger clone is one base away. Trimming removed 1 base from V and 2 bases from J, leaving 11 bases between the germline ends. The CDR3, from cysteine to phenylalanine, totals 16 residues. Only CDR3 DNA remains: 48 bases, in frame from the first base. Taken from the germline V gene, the CDR1 and CDR2 loops are SGHNT and YENEEA. This sample is part of a study of response to subunit inactivated influenza vaccine (dated by TCRdb to 2016 to 2019). With respect to the entire study: To follow how T cells responded to a trivalent subunit inactivated influenza vaccine, the researchers relied on deep quantitative profiling of the T cell receptor repertoire. The full study reports these points: The authors suggested that each seasonal influenza vaccination may recruit only a limited number of new T cells.

To prepare the library, RT-PCR was applied. TCRdb records Illumina HiSeq 2500 as the sequencer. TCRdb handled the public reads itself, with Q25 trimming in fastp and clone calling in MiXCR, and kept productive beta chains. Under each unique CDR3 protein, matching rows form one entry showing the most common genes and DNA. In this sample the table shows under 200,000 distinct CDR3 sequences, 12% of which occur a single time. The top ten clonotypes cover 25% to 30% of the sample. These same data were also listed under a study on T cells expressing NK-cell markers. The second study reports: 5'RACE template switching, by which a universal primer site and unique molecular identifiers were added, was used to make TCR beta cDNA libraries. Seven to nine donors provided sorted CD3+CD56+NKG2C+, CD3+CD56+NKG2C- and CD3+CD56-NKG2C+ T-cell subsets, whose TCR beta-chain repertoires were profiled. Among the eight sequenced donors, only one was HCMV-seronegative, while the other seven were HCMV-seropositive. In several experiments an anti-gammadeltaTCR antibody was added to restrict sorting to alphabetaTCR-expressing T cells. For roughly 6 donors, the dominant CD3+CD56+NKG2C+ clonotypes were among the top 10 CD8+ clonotypes and accounted for roughly 1.0-7.5% of CD8+ T cells. Those dominant clonotypes were again the most abundant among CD3+CD56-NKG2C+ cells in a few donors, at about 25-65%. It remained unclear whether the expanded NKG2C-expressing T cell clones were specific for HCMV antigens. The study sequenced eight donors, all healthy volunteers chosen at random: three men and five women. HCMV serostatus was determined by detecting HCMV-specific IgG in serum with a commercial ELISA kit. Ficoll density gradient centrifugation was used to isolate peripheral blood mononuclear cells from blood. CD4+ and CD8+ T cells were isolated from PBMC by magnetic immunoseparation with Miltenyi isolation kits. Priming for cDNA synthesis came from the TCR beta constant segment, and two successive PCR amplification steps followed. Sequencing of the libraries produced 2 x 150 bp reads on Illumina HiSeq 2000/2500, MiSeq or NextSeq. MIGEC was used to demultiplex reads and group reads by UMI, and MiTCR was used to assemble and quantify clonotypes. To exclude erroneous sequences, any TCR cDNA sequence not supported by at least two reads was discarded. The tcR package was used for downstream repertoire analysis, and clonotypes were matched across fractions by CDR3 nucleotide sequence plus V segment. VDJmatch was used to annotate antigen specificity against VDJdb, with one amino acid substitution allowed in CDR3.

The rearrangement joined TRBV11-3 to TRBJ2-2; 5 matching bases give a weak D call of TRBD2. This specimen was CD8+ T cells sorted from PBMCs, taken 12 days after vaccination. The TCR originated in a man between 50 and 59 years old who received an inactivated influenza vaccine. Donor details come from another sample of the same person, matched by shared clones. CDR3 loop: CASSLGFGSNTGELFF. The base sequence is TGTGCCAGCAGCTTAGGATTTGGGAGTAACACCGGGGAGCTGTTTTTT.